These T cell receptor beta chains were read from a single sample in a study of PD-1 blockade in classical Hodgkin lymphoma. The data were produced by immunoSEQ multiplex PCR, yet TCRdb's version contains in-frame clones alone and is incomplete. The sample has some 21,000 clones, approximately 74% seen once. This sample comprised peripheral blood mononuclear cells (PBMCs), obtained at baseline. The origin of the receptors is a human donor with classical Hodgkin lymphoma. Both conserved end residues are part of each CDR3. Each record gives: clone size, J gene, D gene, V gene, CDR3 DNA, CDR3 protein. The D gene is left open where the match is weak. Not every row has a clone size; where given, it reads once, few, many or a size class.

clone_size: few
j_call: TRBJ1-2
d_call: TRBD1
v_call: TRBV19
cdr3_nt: TGTGCCAGCGAGGGGGGGACAGATACTAACTATGGCTACACCTTC
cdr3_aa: CASEGGTDTNYGYTF

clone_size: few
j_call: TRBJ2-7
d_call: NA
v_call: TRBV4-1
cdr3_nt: TGCGCCAGCAGCCTCCGTCTCTCCTACGAGCAGTACTTC
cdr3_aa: CASSLRLSYEQYF

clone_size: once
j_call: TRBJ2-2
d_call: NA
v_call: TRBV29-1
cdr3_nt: TGCAGCGTTCGGAACACCGGGGAGCTGTTTTTT
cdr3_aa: CSVRNTGELFF

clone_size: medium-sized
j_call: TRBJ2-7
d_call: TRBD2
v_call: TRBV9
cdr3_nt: TGTGCCAGCAGCGTAGCTTTCGGGGGGTTCAACGAGCAGTACTTC
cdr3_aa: CASSVAFGGFNEQYF

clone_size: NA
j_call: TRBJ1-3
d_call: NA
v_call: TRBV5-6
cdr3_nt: TGTGCCAGCAGCCAAGAATCGGCAGGGTTTGGAAACACCATATATTTT
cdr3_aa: CASSQESAGFGNTIYF

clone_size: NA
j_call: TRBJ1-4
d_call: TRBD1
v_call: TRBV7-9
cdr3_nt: TGTGCCAGCAGCTACTTGACAGGGGCGGCGACTAATGAAAAACTGTTTTTT
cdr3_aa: CASSYLTGAATNEKLFF

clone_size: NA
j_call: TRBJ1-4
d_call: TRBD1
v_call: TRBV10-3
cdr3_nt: TGTGCCATCCGAGAACCGGGACAGGGCGACGAAAAACTGTTTTTT
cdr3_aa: CAIREPGQGDEKLFF

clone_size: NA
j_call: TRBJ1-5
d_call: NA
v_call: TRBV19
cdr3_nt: TGTGCCAGTATTTACTTGGAGTATCAGCCCCAGCATTTT
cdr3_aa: CASIYLEYQPQHF

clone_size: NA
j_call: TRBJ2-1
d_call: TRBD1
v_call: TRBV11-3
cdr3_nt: TGTGCCAGCAGCGGTCCGACAGGGGCGTACAATGAGCAGTTCTTC
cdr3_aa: CASSGPTGAYNEQFF

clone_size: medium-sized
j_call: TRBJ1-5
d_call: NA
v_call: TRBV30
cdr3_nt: TGTGCCTGGGGACAAGGCTCGGGGGGCCGGAGCAATCAGCCCCAGCATTTT
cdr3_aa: CAWGQGSGGRSNQPQHF

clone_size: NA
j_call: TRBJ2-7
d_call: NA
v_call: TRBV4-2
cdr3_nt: TGTGCCAGCAGCCAAGACCTCGGTCGCGCCTACGAGCAGTACTTC
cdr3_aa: CASSQDLGRAYEQYF

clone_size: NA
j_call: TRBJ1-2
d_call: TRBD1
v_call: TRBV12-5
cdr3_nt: TGTGCTAGTGGCCCCCGGACAGGGACGATTTATGGCTACACCTTC
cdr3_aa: CASGPRTGTIYGYTF

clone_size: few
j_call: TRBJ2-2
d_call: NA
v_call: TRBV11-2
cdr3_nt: TGTGCCAGCAGCTTAGACGCCGGGGAGCTGTTTTTT
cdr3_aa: CASSLDAGELFF

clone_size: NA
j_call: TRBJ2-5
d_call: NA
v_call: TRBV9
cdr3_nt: TGTGCCAGCAGCGTATCACAGCAAGAGACCCAGTACTTC
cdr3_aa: CASSVSQQETQYF

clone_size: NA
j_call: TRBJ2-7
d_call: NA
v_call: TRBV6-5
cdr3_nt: TGTGCCAGCAGATTTACAGGGCTAGCCTACGAGCAGTACTTC
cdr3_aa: CASRFTGLAYEQYF

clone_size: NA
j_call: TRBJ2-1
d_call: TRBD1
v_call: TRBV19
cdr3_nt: TGTGCCAGTAGATCCAGGGGGCCCGTCCACAATGAGCAGTTCTTC
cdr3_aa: CASRSRGPVHNEQFF

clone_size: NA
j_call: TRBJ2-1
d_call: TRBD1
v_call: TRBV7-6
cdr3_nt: TGTGCCAGCAGCAGGGGACAGGGGGACTACAATGAGCAGTTCTTC
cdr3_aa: CASSRGQGDYNEQFF

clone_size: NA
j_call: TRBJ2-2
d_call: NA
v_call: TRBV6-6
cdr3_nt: TGTGCCAGCAGTTACGGCGGGGTTGGAACCGGGGAGCTGTTTTTT
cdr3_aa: CASSYGGVGTGELFF

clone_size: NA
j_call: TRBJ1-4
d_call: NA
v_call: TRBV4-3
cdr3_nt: TGCGCCAGCAGCCAAGGGGGGCTCGAGAATGAAAAACTGTTTTTT
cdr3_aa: CASSQGGLENEKLFF

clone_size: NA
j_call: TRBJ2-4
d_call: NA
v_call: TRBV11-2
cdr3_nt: TGTGCCAGCAGCTTAGTGGCCCAAGGAGCCAAAAACATTCAGTACTTC
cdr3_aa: CASSLVAQGAKNIQYF

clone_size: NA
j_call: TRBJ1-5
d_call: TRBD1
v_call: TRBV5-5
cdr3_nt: TGTGCCAGCAGCTTTTTTGAAGGGGGCAGTCAGCCCCAGCATTTT
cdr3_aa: CASSFFEGGSQPQHF